This T cell receptor (beta chain) is from a study of radiotherapy plus CTLA-4 blockade in lung cancer. Details on this clone: The antigen remains undetermined.

The data were produced by immunoSEQ multiplex PCR, yet TCRdb's version contains in-frame clones alone and is incomplete. This table has about 28,000 clones, around 79% appearing once. This CDR3 contains 13 residues. The germline gives CDR1 SGDLS, CDR2 YYNGEE. Trimming stripped 0 bases from V and 2 bases from J, with 5 bases between. The study's findings and limits: Early clonal dynamics of blood T cells, together with interferon-beta, were reported as the best response predictor.

CTLA-4 blockade using ipilimumab, together with focal radiation, was received by patients with chemo-refractory metastatic non-small-cell lung cancer. The clonotype comes from a human donor with non-small cell lung cancer who had stable disease on radiotherapy plus ipilimumab. The sequenced sample was peripheral blood, obtained from a patient treated with radiotherapy plus ipilimumab. This chain joins TRBV9 and TRBJ1-1; no definite D call. CDR3 protein: CASSVELNTEAFF. As DNA, the CDR3 is TGTGCCAGCAGCGTAGAATTAAACACTGAAGCTTTCTTT.